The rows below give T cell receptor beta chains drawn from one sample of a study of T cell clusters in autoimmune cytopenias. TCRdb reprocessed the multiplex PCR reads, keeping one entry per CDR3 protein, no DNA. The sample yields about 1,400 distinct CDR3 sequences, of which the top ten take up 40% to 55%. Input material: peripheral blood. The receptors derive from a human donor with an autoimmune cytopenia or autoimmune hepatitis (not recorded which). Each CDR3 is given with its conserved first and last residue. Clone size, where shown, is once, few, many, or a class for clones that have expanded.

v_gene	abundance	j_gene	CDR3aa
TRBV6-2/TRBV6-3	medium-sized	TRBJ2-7	CASSYLSSRSSYEQYF
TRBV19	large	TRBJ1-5	CASSFNSNQPQHF
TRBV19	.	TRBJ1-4	CASSTGRAGEKLFF
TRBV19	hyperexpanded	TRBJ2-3	CASTPVVSGGEGDTQYF
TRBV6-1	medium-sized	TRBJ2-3	CASSPGMIRTDTQYF
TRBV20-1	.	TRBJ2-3	CSATRTSGGAGTQYF
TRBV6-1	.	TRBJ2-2	CASSEGLYTGELFF
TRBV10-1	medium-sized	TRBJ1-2	CASPDRVISNTF
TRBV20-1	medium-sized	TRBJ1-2	CSARGEEAGAIGYGYTF
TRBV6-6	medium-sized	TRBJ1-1	CASSRDRPEAFF
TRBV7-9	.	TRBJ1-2	CASATGKTTRRVYGYTF
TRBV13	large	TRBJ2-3	CASSFPHRDTQYF
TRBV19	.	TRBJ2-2	CASTMGPGLAGQTGELFF
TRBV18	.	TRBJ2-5	CASSPPDSGKETQYF
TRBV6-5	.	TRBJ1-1	CASSLVDRGNEAFF
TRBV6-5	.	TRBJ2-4	CASSYSGQGAGGNIQYF
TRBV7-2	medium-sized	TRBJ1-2	CASSFPSFYGYTF
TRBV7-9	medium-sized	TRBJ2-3	CASSSGQTDTDTQYF
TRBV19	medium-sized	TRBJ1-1	CASSNGGTGISEAFF
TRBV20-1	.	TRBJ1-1	CSARVRTRGLNTEAFF
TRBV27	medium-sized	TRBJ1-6	CASTKQGAYSPLHF
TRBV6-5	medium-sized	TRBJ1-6	CASSYAWGTDSPLHF